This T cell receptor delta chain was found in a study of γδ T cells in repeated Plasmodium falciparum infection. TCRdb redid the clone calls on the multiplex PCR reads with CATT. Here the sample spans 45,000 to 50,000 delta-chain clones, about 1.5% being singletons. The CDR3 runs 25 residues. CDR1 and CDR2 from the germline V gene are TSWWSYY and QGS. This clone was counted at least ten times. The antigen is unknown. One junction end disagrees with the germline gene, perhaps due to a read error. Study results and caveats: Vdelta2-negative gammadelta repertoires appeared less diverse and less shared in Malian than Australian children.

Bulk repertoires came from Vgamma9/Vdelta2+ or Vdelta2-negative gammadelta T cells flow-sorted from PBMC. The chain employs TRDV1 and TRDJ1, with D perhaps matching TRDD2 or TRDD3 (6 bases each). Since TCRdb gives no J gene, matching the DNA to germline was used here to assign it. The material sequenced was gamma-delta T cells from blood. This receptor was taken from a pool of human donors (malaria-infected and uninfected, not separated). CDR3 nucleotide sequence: TGCGCTCTTGGGGGGCCTCCCCTCTTTCCTAACACACCTGTACTTGGGGCCGAGCACACCGATAAACTCATCTTT. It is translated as CALGGPPLFPNTPVLGAEHTDKLIF.